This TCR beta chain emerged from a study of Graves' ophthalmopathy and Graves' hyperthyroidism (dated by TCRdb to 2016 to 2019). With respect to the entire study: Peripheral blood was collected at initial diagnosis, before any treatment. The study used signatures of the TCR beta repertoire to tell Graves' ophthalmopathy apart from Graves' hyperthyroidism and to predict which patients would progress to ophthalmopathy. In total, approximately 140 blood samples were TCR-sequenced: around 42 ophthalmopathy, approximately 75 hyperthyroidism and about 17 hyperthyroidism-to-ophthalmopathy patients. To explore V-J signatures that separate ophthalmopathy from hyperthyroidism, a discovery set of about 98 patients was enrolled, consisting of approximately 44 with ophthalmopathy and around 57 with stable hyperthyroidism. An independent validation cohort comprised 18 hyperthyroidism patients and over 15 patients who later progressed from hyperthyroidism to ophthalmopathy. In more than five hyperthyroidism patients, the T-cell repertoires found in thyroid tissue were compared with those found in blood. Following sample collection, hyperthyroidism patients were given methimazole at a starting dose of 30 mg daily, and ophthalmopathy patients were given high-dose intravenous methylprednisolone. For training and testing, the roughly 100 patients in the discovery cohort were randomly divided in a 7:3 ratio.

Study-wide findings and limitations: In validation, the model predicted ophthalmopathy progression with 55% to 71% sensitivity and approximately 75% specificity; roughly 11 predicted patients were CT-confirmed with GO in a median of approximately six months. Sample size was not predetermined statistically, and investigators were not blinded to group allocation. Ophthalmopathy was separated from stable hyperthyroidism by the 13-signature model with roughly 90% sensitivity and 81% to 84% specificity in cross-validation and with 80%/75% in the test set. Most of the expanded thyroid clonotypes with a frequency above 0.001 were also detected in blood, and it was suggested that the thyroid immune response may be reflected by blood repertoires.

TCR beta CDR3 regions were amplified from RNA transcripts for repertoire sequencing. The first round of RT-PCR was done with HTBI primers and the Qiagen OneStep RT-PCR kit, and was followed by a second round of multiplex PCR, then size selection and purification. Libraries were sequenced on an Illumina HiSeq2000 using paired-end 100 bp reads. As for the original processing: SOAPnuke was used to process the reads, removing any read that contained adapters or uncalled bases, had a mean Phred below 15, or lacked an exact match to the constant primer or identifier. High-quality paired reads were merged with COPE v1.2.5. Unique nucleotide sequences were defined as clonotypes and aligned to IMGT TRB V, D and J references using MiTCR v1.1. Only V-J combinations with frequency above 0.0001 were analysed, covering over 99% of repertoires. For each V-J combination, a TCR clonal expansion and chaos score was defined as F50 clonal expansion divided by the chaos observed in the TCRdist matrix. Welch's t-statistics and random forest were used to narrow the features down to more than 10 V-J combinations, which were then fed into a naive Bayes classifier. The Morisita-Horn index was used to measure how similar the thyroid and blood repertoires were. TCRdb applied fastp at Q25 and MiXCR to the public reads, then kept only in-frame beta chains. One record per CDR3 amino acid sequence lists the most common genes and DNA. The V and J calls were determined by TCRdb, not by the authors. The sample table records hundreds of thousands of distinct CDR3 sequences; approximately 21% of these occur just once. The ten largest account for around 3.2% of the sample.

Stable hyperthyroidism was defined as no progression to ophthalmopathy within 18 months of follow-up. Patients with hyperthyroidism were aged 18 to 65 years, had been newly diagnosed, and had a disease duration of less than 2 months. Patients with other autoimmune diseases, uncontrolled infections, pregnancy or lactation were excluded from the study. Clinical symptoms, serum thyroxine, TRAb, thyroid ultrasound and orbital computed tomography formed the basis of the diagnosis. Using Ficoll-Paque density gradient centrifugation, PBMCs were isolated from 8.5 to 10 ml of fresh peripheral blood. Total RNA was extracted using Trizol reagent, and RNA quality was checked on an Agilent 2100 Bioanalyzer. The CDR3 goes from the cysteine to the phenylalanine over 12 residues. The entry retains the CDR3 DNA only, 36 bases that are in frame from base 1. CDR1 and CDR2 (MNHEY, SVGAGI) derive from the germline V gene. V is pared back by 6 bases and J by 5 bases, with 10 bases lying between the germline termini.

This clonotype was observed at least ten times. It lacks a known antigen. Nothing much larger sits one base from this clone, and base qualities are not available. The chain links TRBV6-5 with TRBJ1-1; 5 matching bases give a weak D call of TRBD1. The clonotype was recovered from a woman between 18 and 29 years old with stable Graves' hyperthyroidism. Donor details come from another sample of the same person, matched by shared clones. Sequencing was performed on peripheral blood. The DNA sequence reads TGTGCCAGCAGGACTGAGGGGACTGAAGCTTTCTTT. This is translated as CASRTEGTEAFF.